Shown below are 32 T cell receptor beta chains from a single sample sequenced in a study of human T cells and chemical hapten exposure. RNA extraction used unfractionated whole blood as the source of total RNA. TCRdb re-analysed the 5' RACE reads in MiXCR, keeping a single row per CDR3 protein. The sample includes 110,000 or so distinct CDR3 sequences, 19% of them seen just once. These TCRs come from a human donor in good health.

This clonotype was counted between two and nine times. The CDR3 loop is CASSYSGGEEQFF. Written as DNA, the CDR3 is TGTGCCAGCAGTTACTCGGGGGGTGAGGAGCAGTTCTTC. The gene calls are TRBV6-6 and TRBJ2-1; tentative D call: TRBD2 (6 bases). Germline CDR1 is MNHNY and CDR2 is SVGAGI (reference sequence). Trimming took off 0 bases at V and 10 bases at J, with 10 bases between the two ends. The CDR3 contains 13 residues.

The chain has TRBV12-3 or TRBV12-4 and TRBJ2-1; D assignment may be TRBD1 or TRBD2 (5 bases each). This CDR3 has 15 residues. V was clipped by 4 bases and J by 7 bases, with 17 bases between them. The CDR3 DNA follows: TGTGCCAGCAGTTGGACACATCACTCGGGGAATGAGCAGTTCTTC. This gives the protein CASSWTHHSGNEQFF.

This clonotype was picked up a small number of times. V usage is TRBV7-9 and J usage is TRBJ2-3; D might be TRBD1 or TRBD2, each matching 5 bases. The germline CDR1 and CDR2 sequences are SEHNR and FQNEAQ (reference sequence). Trimming stripped 5 bases from V and 5 bases from J, with 23 bases between. The CDR3 sequence is 17 residues long. CDR3: CASSAPPSRGHLDTQYF. CDR3 nucleotides: TGTGCCAGCAGCGCCCCGCCGTCTCGGGGCCACTTAGATACGCAGTATTTT. Full variable domain (remainder filled in from reference TRBV7-9 and TRBJ2-3): DTGVSQNPRHKITKRGQNVTFRCDPISEHNRLYWYRQTLGQGPEFLTYFQNEAQLEKSRLLSDRFSAERPKGSFSTLEIQRTEQGDSAMYLCASSAPPSRGHLDTQYFGPGTRLTVL.

The J gene is TRBJ2-3, the V gene TRBV6-1; 13 nucleotides align to TRBD2. The ends lost 6 bases at V and 0 bases at J; junction bases unmatched: 15. Germline CDR1 and CDR2: MNHNS and SASEGT. This CDR3 comprises 20 residues. The CDR3 is CASRNGVLGTSGTSTDTQYF. Here the CDR3 DNA reads TGTGCCAGCAGGAACGGGGTCTTGGGGACTAGCGGGACTAGCACAGATACGCAGTATTTT.

V gene TRBV20-1 combines with J gene TRBJ2-2, with 10 bases aligning to TRBD2. V gave up 2 bases and J gave up 6 bases; unmatched junction bases: 3. Germline values: CDR1 DFQATT, CDR2 SNEGSKA (reference sequence). The CDR3 length is 14 residues. CDR3 region: CSARRLAGAGELFF. The CDR3 DNA is TGCAGTGCTAGAAGACTAGCGGGCGCCGGGGAGCTGTTTTTT.

J is TRBJ2-5 and V is TRBV19, with D possibly matching TRBD1 (5 bases). The V gene lost 4 bases and the J gene lost 4 bases, with 19 bases spanning the gap. The CDR3 spans 16 residues. Germline CDR1 and CDR2: LNHDA and SQIVND (reference sequence). CDR3 nucleotide sequence: TGTGCCAGTAGTACGGACACCGTCCAGCCCGGAGAGACCCAGTACTTC. It translates to CASSTDTVQPGETQYF.

This clonotype was observed a handful of times. The gene calls are TRBV28 and TRBJ2-3; 14 positions match TRBD2. The CDR3 length is 20 residues. Trimming took 8 bases from V and 1 from J; bases not matched to a gene: 17. Germline lookup yields CDR1 MDHEN and CDR2 SYDVKM. The DNA for the CDR3 is TGTGCCAGCCGTTCCGGCTCCCCGGTGGGACTAGCGGGAGGCACAGATACGCAGTATTTT. Its protein product is CASRSGSPVGLAGGTDTQYF.

The sample holds a few counts of this clonotype. This chain links TRBV6-6 with TRBJ2-7; 8 positions agree with TRBD1. V lost 6 bases, J lost 12 bases, and 10 bases stayed unmatched. CDR3 length: 12 amino acids. The germline gives CDR1 MNHNY, CDR2 SVGAGI (reference sequence). CDR3 DNA: TGTGCCAGCAGGCTACCGGGACAGGAGGGGTACTTC. Translation: CASRLPGQEGYF.

Ten or more counts support this clonotype. The V call is TRBV29-1, the J call TRBJ2-1, with 8 bases lining up with TRBD2. CDR1 is SQVTM, CDR2 ANQGSEA, per germline. Trimming cost V 4 bases and J 10 bases; bases outside gene matches: 6. This CDR3 region has 12 residues. The CDR3: CSVAAGGVEQFF. CDR3 in DNA: TGCAGCGTTGCGGCGGGAGGCGTCGAGCAGTTCTTC.

The V and J genes are TRBV6-2 or TRBV6-3 and TRBJ1-2, with 8 bases that match TRBD1. V lost 5 bases and J lost 3; bases outside the gene matches: 8. Germline V gene sequence: CDR1 MNHEY, CDR2 SVGEGT. The CDR3 has 15 amino acids. CDR3 nucleotides: TGTGCCAGCAGTCTCAGACAGGGGCTTGACTATGGCTACACCTTC. As protein: CASSLRQGLDYGYTF.

This clonotype was picked up a small number of times. The rearrangement uses TRBV18 and TRBJ2-1; tentatively, D is TRBD2 (5 bases). The CDR3 is made up of 12 amino acids. The germline V gene encodes CDR1 KGHSH and CDR2 LQKENI. V was trimmed by 1 base and J by 12 bases, leaving 10 bases between them. This chain's CDR3 is CASSPQEVWQFF. CDR3 sequence (DNA): TGTGCCAGCTCACCACAGGAGGTTTGGCAGTTCTTC.

The genes are TRBV11-2 and TRBJ2-2, with D unclear. Deletions cut 5 bases from V and 6 bases from J, with 13 bases between. The length of the CDR3 is 14 residues. CDR1 and CDR2 from the germline V gene are SGHAT and FQNNGV. The chain's CDR3 is CASSLSGFSGELFF. CDR3 coding DNA: TGTGCCAGCAGCCTTTCGGGTTTCTCCGGGGAGCTGTTTTTT.

This clonotype was observed a handful of times. V usage is TRBV18 and J usage is TRBJ1-2; D is uncertain. CDR1 and CDR2 (germline): KGHSH, LQKENI. V gave up 3 bases and J gave up 8 bases, with 7 bases separating them. CDR3 length equals 11 residues. CDR3 amino acids: CASSPGRGYTF. The CDR3 nucleotides read TGTGCCAGCTCACCTGGGAGAGGCTACACCTTC.

In its sample, this clonotype was seen a few times. J is TRBJ1-1 and V is TRBV3-1; D might be TRBD1 (5 bases). The CDR3 consists of 17 residues. In germline, CDR1 is LGHDT, CDR2 YNNKEL (reference sequence). With 1 base removed from V and 4 bases from J, the gap between germline ends came to 19 bases. The CDR3 nucleotides read TGTGCCAGCAGCCAAGGTTATTGGGGCGGCGAGGGCACTGAAGCTTTCTTT. Translation: CASSQGYWGGEGTEAFF. Together with reference TRBV3-1 and TRBJ1-1, the CDR3 gives the full variable domain: DTAVSQTPKYLVTQMGNDKSIKCEQNLGHDTMYWYKQDSKKFLKIMFSYNNKELIINETVPNRFSPKSPDKAHLNLHINSLELGDSAVYFCASSQGYWGGEGTEAFFGQGTRLTVV.

This clonotype has only a few counts. V is TRBV6-5 and J is TRBJ2-5; 13 bases agree with TRBD2. The V gene end was trimmed by 4 bases and the J gene end by 9 bases; junction bases not matched to a gene: 8. This CDR3 is built from 15 residues. CDR1 is MNHEY and CDR2 is SVGAGI in the germline V gene. CDR3 sequence (DNA): TGTGCCAGCAGTTTACTAGCGGGGGGGGTCGGGGCCCAGTACTTC. It is translated as CASSLLAGGVGAQYF.

The chain links TRBV5-1 to TRBJ2-2; 8 bases match TRBD2. From germline, CDR1 is SGHRS and CDR2 YFSETQ. This CDR3 has 15 residues. Unmatched junction bases numbered 3, after V lost 1 base and J lost 4 bases. The CDR3 coding sequence is TGCGCCAGCAGCTTGCTGCGGGAGGTCACCGGGGAGCTGTTTTTT. Translation gives CASSLLREVTGELFF.

The rearrangement uses TRBV28 and TRBJ2-1; TRBD2 might be the D (5 bases). Germline V gene sequence: CDR1 MDHEN, CDR2 SYDVKM. The V end lost 5 bases, the J end lost 6 bases, and 17 bases lay between the germline ends. CDR3 length equals 15 residues. CDR3 nucleotides: TGTGCCAGCAGTCCGCCGGGATACGGGGTCAATGAGCAGTTCTTC. Encoded protein: CASSPPGYGVNEQFF.

This clonotype turned up a few times. V usage is TRBV6-5 and J usage is TRBJ2-5, with 7 nucleotides matching TRBD2. Germline CDR1 MNHEY, CDR2 SVGAGI. The CDR3 has 17 amino acids. V shed 5 bases and J 2 bases; nucleotides not matched to a gene: 14. CDR3 DNA sequence: TGTGCCAGCAGTGGCCCCGGTCTAGCGGTTAGTCAAGAGACCCAGTACTTC. As protein: CASSGPGLAVSQETQYF.

This clonotype occurred many times. This chain joins TRBV9 and TRBJ1-5; a possible D gene is TRBD1 (6 bases). This CDR3 spans 15 amino acids. Between the trimmed V and J ends, which lost 0 bases and 5 bases, there was a span of 12 bases. CDR1 is SGDLS and CDR2 is YYNGEE in the germline V gene. The chain's CDR3 is CASSVGRGGHQPQHF. In nucleotides, the CDR3 is TGTGCCAGCAGCGTAGGCAGGGGTGGCCATCAGCCCCAGCATTTT.

This clonotype was seen only a few times. The V gene is TRBV11-2, the J gene TRBJ2-2; D is possibly TRBD2 (6 bases). V lost 1 base, J lost 4 bases, and 13 bases lay in between. The CDR3 length is 16 residues. CDR1 SGHAT and CDR2 FQNNGV come from the germline V gene. The CDR3 region is CASSLVASVGTGELFF. The CDR3 bases are TGTGCCAGCAGCTTAGTTGCTAGCGTCGGCACCGGGGAGCTGTTTTTT.

The chain employs TRBV2 and TRBJ2-1; 11 bases align to TRBD1. This CDR3 has 15 residues. CDR1 and CDR2 from the germline V gene are SNHLY and FYNNEI. J gave up 4 bases and V 7 bases, and 6 bases lay outside the gene matches. In DNA, the CDR3 is TGTGCCAGCACTCCGGGACAGGGGGGGTACAATGAGCAGTTCTTC. This gives the protein CASTPGQGGYNEQFF.

The rearrangement joins TRBV28 to TRBJ1-2; 7 positions agree with TRBD1. Trimming at V came to 9 bases and at J to 4 bases, leaving 8 bases not matched to a gene. Germline loops: CDR1 MDHEN, CDR2 SYDVKM. The length of the CDR3 is 13 residues. CDR3 residues: CASTIQGPYGYTF. Here the CDR3 DNA reads TGTGCCAGTACTATACAGGGGCCCTATGGCTACACCTTC.

This clonotype was detected only a few times. V is TRBV25-1 and J is TRBJ2-5; TRBD2 is a possible D gene (6 bases). The V end was cut by 3 bases, the J end by 4 bases, with 15 bases between. Germline loops: CDR1 MGHDK, CDR2 SYGVNS. The CDR3 is 15 amino acids. The CDR3 bases are TGTGCCAGCAGTGAGCCGGCGGGGTATAGAGAGACCCAGTACTTC. Translated, it gives CASSEPAGYRETQYF.

This chain connects TRBV12-3 or TRBV12-4 to TRBJ2-7, with D perhaps being TRBD1 or TRBD2 (6 bases each). This CDR3 has 16 residues. Trimming left V 6 bases short and J 6 bases short, with 24 bases between. The CDR3 DNA follows: TGTGCCAGCAGCCGGATCCAACAGGGAGCCGGGGGCGAGCAGTACTTC. As protein: CASSRIQQGAGGEQYF.

The J gene is TRBJ2-3, the V gene TRBV7-2, with D maybe TRBD2 (6 bases). The CDR3 length is 14 residues. The germline V and J ends were trimmed by 5 bases and 6 bases, with 15 bases remaining between them. Per germline, CDR1 SGHTA and CDR2 FQGNSA. CDR3: CASSLLASGDTQYF. CDR3 coding DNA: TGTGCCAGCAGCCTACTAGCTTCAGGGGATACGCAGTATTTT.

This clonotype occurred a few times. The chain recombines TRBV5-1 with TRBJ2-3; 9 bases map to TRBD2. Germline V gene sequence: CDR1 SGHRS, CDR2 YFSETQ. The CDR3 runs to 17 residues. Trimming cost V 5 bases and J 4 bases; bases outside gene matches: 14. This CDR3 reads CASSPRAGGPSPDTQYF. CDR3 nucleotide sequence: TGCGCCAGCAGTCCGAGGGCGGGAGGGCCCTCCCCAGATACGCAGTATTTT.

The chain links TRBV27 to TRBJ2-2; the match to TRBD2 covers 10 bases. Losses at the gene ends were 6 bases for V and 4 bases for J; bases not matched to a gene: 5. Germline V CDR1 and CDR2: MNHEY, SMNVEV (reference sequence). The CDR3 is made up of 15 amino acids. In nucleotides, the CDR3 is TGTGCCAGCAGGTCAGCGGGAGGGTTCACCGGGGAGCTGTTTTTT. It specifies CASRSAGGFTGELFF.

V gene TRBV27 combines with J gene TRBJ2-2; TRBD2 might be the D (5 bases). The CDR3 consists of 14 residues. Looked up from germline, CDR1 is MNHEY and CDR2 is SMNVEV (reference sequence). Trimming removed 5 bases at V and 8 bases at J, with 15 bases between. The CDR3 DNA follows: TGTGCCAGCAGTCCCCACCGGGGAAGTGGGGAGCTGTTTTTT. Translated: CASSPHRGSGELFF.

This chain's CDR3 is CASSHAALGPDTQYF. The CDR3 DNA is TGCGCCAGCAGCCATGCGGCCCTAGGGCCAGATACGCAGTATTTT. This chain connects TRBV4-1 to TRBJ2-3; D gene unclear. V lost 3 bases, J lost 4 bases, and 14 bases lay in between. Germline values: CDR1 MGHRA, CDR2 YSYEKL. CDR3 length: 15 residues.

The chain joins TRBV6-5 to TRBJ1-6; possibly TRBD1 for D (5 bases). The germline V gene has CDR1 MNHEY and CDR2 SVGAGI. The length of the CDR3 is 18 residues. V lost 2 bases to trimming and J lost 10 bases, with 24 bases between them. The CDR3 region has the DNA TGTGCCAGCAGTTACAGTGTTGTGCGACAGTCTAGGAAATCACCCCTCCACTTT. This codes for CASSYSVVRQSRKSPLHF.

This chain connects TRBV20-1 to TRBJ1-2; possible D gene TRBD1, 5 bases. Germline-derived CDR1 and CDR2 are DFQATT and SNEGSKA (reference sequence). Trimming cost V 1 base and J 4 bases, with 13 bases left between them. This CDR3 region has 14 residues. CDR3 in amino acids: CSARVHEGTYGYTF. The DNA for the CDR3 is TGCAGTGCTAGAGTTCATGAGGGGACCTATGGCTACACCTTC.

This clonotype was found a few times. J is TRBJ1-2 and V is TRBV6-1; no clear D gene. CDR3 length: 18 residues. Trimming stripped 1 base from V and 1 base from J, with 19 bases between. Germline CDR1 MNHNS, CDR2 SASEGT. In DNA, the CDR3 is TGTGCCAGCAGTGAAGGAGTGCCGGGCCGGGGTCTTAACTATGGCTACACCTTC. Protein sequence: CASSEGVPGRGLNYGYTF.